Listed here are 12 T cell receptor beta chains from one sample, sequenced in a study of blood T cell repertoires in COVID-19. Produced via immunoSEQ multiplex PCR; TCRdb's table is partial and in-frame only. The data hold over 200,000 clones, with more than 80% observed a single time. Sample: PBMCs or T cells enriched from blood (not recorded which). The receptors derive from a man between 60 and 75 years old who had recovered from COVID-19.

The J gene is TRBJ2-3, the V gene TRBV20-1, with a possible D match to TRBD2 (5 bases). This CDR3 contains 13 residues. Trimming shortened V by 3 bases and J by 4 bases, and 11 bases separated the two germline ends. In germline, CDR1 is DFQATT, CDR2 SNEGSKA (reference sequence). The CDR3 DNA reads TGCAGTGCTAGTTCTAGGGAGCCAGATACGCAGTATTTT. This sequence encodes CSASSREPDTQYF.

The rearrangement links TRBV6-1 to TRBJ1-6; perhaps TRBD1 as D (6 bases). The CDR3 runs 14 residues. The ends were cut back, 4 bases at V and 6 bases at J, with 10 bases in the middle. The germline V gene has CDR1 MNHNS and CDR2 SASEGT. CDR3 loop: CASSGRQVNSPLHF. The CDR3 nucleotides are TGTGCCAGCAGTGGGCGACAGGTTAATTCACCCCTCCACTTT.

This CDR3 is CSVEPSGGAVEQFF. CDR3 DNA: TGCAGCGTTGAACCTAGCGGGGGGGCCGTTGAGCAGTTCTTC. The chain joins TRBV29-1 to TRBJ2-1, with 12 bases lining up with TRBD2. Germline-derived CDR1 and CDR2 are SQVTM and ANQGSEA. The CDR3 length is 14 residues. V trimming: 2 bases; J trimming: 9 bases; junction bases outside the gene matches: 5.

The V call is TRBV7-8, the J call TRBJ2-1; perhaps TRBD1 as D (6 bases). V lost 5 bases and J lost 0, with 11 bases in between. Looked up from germline, CDR1 is SGHVS and CDR2 is FQNEAQ. The CDR3 length is 15 residues. For the CDR3, the DNA is TGTGCCAGCAGCCTAGACAGGTTCTCCTACAATGAGCAGTTCTTC. This gives the protein CASSLDRFSYNEQFF.

This chain connects TRBV6-2 or TRBV6-3 to TRBJ2-7; a weak D match, TRBD2 (5 bases). V lost 5 bases to trimming and J lost 3 bases, with 20 bases between them. The germline gives CDR1 MNHEY, CDR2 SVGEGT. The CDR3 contains 16 residues. The chain's CDR3 is CASSGVPPAAYYEQYF. CDR3 DNA sequence: TGTGCCAGCAGTGGGGTCCCACCAGCGGCTTACTACGAGCAGTACTTC.

This chain uses TRBV20-1 with TRBJ1-1; 7 positions match TRBD1. V shed 3 bases and J 0 bases; nucleotides not matched to a gene: 7. The V gene's germline CDR1 is DFQATT and CDR2 SNEGSKA (reference sequence). The CDR3 is made up of 15 amino acids. The CDR3 coding sequence is TGCAGTGCTAGTCCCTCCGACAGGGTGAACACTGAAGCTTTCTTT. It is translated as CSASPSDRVNTEAFF.

The chain joins TRBV18 to TRBJ1-5, with D possibly matching TRBD1 (5 bases). V was trimmed by 6 bases and J by 7 bases, leaving 16 bases between them. Germline CDR1 and CDR2: KGHSH and LQKENI. CDR3 length: 14 residues. This CDR3 is CASSQDGARQPQHF. Written as DNA, the CDR3 is TGTGCCAGCTCCCAAGATGGGGCGCGGCAGCCCCAGCATTTT.

The chain is built from TRBV10-3 and TRBJ2-7, with TRBD1 identical over 7 bases. This CDR3 is 15 amino acids long. Germline CDR1 and CDR2: ENHRY and SYGVKD. Trimming at V came to 3 bases and at J to 1 base, leaving 6 bases not matched to a gene. The CDR3 spells CAISELGQVSYEQYF. CDR3 nucleotide sequence: TGTGCCATCAGTGAACTTGGACAGGTTTCCTACGAGCAGTACTTC.

This chain links TRBV6-5 with TRBJ2-5; D gene unclear. The CDR3 loop spans 14 amino acids. Germline V gene lookup returns CDR1 MNHEY and CDR2 SVGAGI. Trimming left V 0 bases short and J 2 bases short, with 7 bases between. The CDR3 nucleotides are TGTGCCAGCAGTTACTCGATTCGGCAAGAGACCCAGTACTTC. Its protein is CASSYSIRQETQYF.

The gene calls are TRBV19 and TRBJ2-5, with D possibly matching TRBD1 (5 bases). From germline, CDR1 is LNHDA and CDR2 SQIVND (reference sequence). This CDR3 is built from 15 residues. V was trimmed by 4 bases and J by 4 bases, leaving 16 bases between them. The CDR3 DNA reads as TGTGCCAGTAGTAGGACACCCCAAAGGGCAGAGACCCAGTACTTC. This gives the protein CASSRTPQRAETQYF.

This clone turned up a few times. The CDR3 loop reads CASSVEDGGRGHEQYF. Written as DNA, the CDR3 is TGTGCCAGCAGCGTAGAAGATGGCGGCAGGGGGCACGAGCAGTACTTC. The chain combines TRBV9 with TRBJ2-7; 8 bases map to TRBD1. The CDR3 spans 16 residues. V shed 0 bases and J 5 bases; nucleotides not matched to a gene: 10. Germline CDR1 SGDLS, CDR2 YYNGEE.

This sequence joins TRBV10-3 and TRBJ1-2; no clear D. The CDR3 has 13 residues. Germline assignment: CDR1 ENHRY and CDR2 SYGVKD. V was clipped by 4 bases and J by 4 bases, with 10 bases between them. The CDR3 coding sequence is TGTGCCATCAGTGGTGATACGGGCTATGGCTACACCTTC. Its translation is CAISGDTGYGYTF.